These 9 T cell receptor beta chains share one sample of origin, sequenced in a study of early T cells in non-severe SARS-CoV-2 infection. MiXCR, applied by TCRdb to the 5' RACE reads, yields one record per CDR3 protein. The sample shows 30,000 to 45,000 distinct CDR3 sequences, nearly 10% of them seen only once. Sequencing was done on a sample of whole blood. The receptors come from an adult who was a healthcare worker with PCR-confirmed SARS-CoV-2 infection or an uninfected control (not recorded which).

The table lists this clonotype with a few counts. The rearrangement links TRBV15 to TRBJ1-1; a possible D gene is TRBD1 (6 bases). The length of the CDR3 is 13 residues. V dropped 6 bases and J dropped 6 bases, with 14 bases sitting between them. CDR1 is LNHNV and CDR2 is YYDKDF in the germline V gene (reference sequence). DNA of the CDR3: TGTGCCACCAGGTCCCAGGGGCACGCTGAAGCTTTCTTT. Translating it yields CATRSQGHAEAFF.

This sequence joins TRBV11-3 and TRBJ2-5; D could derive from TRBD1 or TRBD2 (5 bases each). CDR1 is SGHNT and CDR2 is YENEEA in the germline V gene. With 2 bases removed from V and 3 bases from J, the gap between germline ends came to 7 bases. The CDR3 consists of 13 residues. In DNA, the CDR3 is TGTGCCAGCAGCTTAATGGGGGAAGAGACCCAGTACTTC. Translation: CASSLMGEETQYF.

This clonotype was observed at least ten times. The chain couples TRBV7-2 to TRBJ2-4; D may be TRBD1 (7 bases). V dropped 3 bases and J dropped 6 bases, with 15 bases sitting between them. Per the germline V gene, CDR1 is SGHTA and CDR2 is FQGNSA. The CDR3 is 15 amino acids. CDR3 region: CASSLHRGGGNIQYF. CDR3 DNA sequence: TGTGCCAGCAGCTTGCACAGGGGAGGAGGAAACATTCAGTACTTC.

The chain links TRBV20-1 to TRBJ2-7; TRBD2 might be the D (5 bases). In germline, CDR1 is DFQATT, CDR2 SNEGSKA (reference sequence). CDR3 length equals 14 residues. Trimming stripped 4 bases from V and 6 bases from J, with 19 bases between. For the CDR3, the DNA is TGCAGTGCTAATCCAGACCGGGGTCCCAGCGAGCAGTACTTC. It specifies CSANPDRGPSEQYF.

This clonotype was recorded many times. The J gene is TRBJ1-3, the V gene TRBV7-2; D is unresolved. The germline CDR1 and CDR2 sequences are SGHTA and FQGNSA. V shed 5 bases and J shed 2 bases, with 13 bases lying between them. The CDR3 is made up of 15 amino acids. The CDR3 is CASSPIAGPGNTIYF. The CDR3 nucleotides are TGTGCCAGCAGCCCGATAGCCGGACCTGGAAACACCATATATTTT.

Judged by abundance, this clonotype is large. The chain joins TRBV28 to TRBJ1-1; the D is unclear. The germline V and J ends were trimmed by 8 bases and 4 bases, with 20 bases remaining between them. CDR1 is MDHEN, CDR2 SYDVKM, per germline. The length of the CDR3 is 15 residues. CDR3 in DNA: TGTGCCAGCGCAGAGCTTCGTCCGGGAGGCACTGAAGCTTTCTTT. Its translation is CASAELRPGGTEAFF.

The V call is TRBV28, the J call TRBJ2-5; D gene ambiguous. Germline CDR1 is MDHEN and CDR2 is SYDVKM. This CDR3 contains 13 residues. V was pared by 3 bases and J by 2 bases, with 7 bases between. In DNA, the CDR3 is TGTGCCAGCAGTTTGGAACAGCAAGAGACCCAGTACTTC. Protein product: CASSLEQQETQYF.

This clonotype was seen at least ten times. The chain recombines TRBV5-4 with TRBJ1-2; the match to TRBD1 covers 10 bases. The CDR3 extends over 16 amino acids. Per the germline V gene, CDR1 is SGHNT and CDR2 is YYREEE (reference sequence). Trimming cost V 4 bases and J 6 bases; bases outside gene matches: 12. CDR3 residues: CASSPVAGTGVNGYTF. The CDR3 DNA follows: TGTGCCAGCAGCCCAGTGGCCGGGACAGGGGTCAATGGCTACACCTTC.

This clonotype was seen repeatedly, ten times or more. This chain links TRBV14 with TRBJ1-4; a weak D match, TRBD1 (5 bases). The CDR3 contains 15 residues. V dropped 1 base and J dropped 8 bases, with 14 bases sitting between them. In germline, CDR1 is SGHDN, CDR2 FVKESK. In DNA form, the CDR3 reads TGTGCCAGCAGCCAAGGCTGGGGCAGGCAAGAAAAACTGTTTTTT. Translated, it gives CASSQGWGRQEKLFF.